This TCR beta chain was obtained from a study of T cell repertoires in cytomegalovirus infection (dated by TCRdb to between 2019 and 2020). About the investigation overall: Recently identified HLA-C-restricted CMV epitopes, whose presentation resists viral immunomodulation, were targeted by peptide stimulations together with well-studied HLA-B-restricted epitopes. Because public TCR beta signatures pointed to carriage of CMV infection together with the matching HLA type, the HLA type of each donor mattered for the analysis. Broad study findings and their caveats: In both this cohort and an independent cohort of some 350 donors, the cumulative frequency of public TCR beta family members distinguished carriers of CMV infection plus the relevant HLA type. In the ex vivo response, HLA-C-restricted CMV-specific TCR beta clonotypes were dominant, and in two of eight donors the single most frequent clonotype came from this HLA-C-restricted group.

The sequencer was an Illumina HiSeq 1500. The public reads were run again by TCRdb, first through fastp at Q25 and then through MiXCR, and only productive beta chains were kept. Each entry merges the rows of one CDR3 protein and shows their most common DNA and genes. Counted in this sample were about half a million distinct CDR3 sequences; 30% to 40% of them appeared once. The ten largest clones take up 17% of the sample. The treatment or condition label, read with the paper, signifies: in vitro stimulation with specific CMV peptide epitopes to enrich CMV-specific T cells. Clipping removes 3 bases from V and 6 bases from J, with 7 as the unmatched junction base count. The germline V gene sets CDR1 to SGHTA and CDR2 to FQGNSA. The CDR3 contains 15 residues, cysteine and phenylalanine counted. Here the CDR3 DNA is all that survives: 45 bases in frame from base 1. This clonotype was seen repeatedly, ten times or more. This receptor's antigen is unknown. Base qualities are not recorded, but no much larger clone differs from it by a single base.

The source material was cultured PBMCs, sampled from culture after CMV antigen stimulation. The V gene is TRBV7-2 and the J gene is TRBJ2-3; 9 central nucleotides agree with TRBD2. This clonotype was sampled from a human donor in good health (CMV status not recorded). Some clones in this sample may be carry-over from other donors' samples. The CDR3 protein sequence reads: CASSLGGRAGDTQYF. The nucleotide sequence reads TGTGCCAGCAGCTTGGGCGGGAGGGCCGGGGATACGCAGTATTTT. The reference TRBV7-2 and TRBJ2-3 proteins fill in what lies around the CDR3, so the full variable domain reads GAGVSQSPSNKVTEKGKDVELRCDPISGHTALYWYRQSLGQGLEFLIYFQGNSAPDKSGLPSDRFSAERTGGSVSTLTIQRTQQEDSAVYLCASSLGGRAGDTQYFGPGTRLTVL.